The 30 T cell receptor beta chains below all came from one sample that was sequenced in a study of identical twins. TCRdb fed the 5' RACE reads into MiXCR, producing one record per CDR3 protein. The table has about 530,000 distinct CDR3 sequences, more than 20% seen once. This sample was shared with a second study, whose subject was yellow fever vaccine responses in identical twins.

The source material was CD4+ T cells sorted from blood. The receptors shown here come from a woman aged 18 to 35 in good health.

This clonotype was counted a few times. The genes are TRBV20-1 and TRBJ1-6; D not certain. V was pared by 3 bases and J by 10 bases, with 10 bases between. This CDR3 has 12 amino acids. The germline V gene encodes CDR1 DFQATT and CDR2 SNEGSKA (reference sequence). The CDR3 DNA reads TGCAGTGCTAGTCTGGGGATCTCACCCCTCCACTTT. It codes for CSASLGISPLHF.

This chain links TRBV24-1 with TRBJ1-2; D gene uncertain. Between the trimmed V and J ends, which lost 4 bases and 7 bases, there was a span of 15 bases. The CDR3 length is 14 residues. Germline CDR1 KGHDR, CDR2 SFDVKD. The CDR3 nucleotides are TGTGCCACCAGTGACACCCGGGTTGCCGCTGGCTACACCTTC. Protein sequence: CATSDTRVAAGYTF.

This clonotype has more than one count but fewer than ten. The V and J genes are TRBV10-3 and TRBJ2-7; D is unresolved. The germline gives CDR1 ENHRY, CDR2 SYGVKD. The CDR3 contains 14 residues. V lost 3 bases and J 3 bases, leaving 12 bases between the germline ends. The chain's CDR3 is CAISEVGNSYEQYF. The CDR3 DNA reads TGTGCCATCAGTGAAGTTGGGAACAGCTACGAGCAGTACTTC.

V gene TRBV7-9 combines with J gene TRBJ2-3; TRBD1 or TRBD2 may be the D gene (5 bases each). The ends were cut back, 5 bases at V and 13 bases at J, with 25 bases in the middle. The CDR3 totals 15 residues. The germline gives CDR1 SEHNR, CDR2 FQNEAQ (reference sequence). CDR3 sequence reads: CASSLGPTGDGLEYF. In nucleotides, the CDR3 is TGTGCCAGCAGCCTAGGACCCACAGGTGACGGACTGGAGTATTTT.

The chain recombines TRBV28 with TRBJ1-3, with no clear D. Germline assignment: CDR1 MDHEN and CDR2 SYDVKM. Trimming took 7 bases from V and 0 from J, leaving 22 bases between them. The CDR3 consists of 18 residues. The CDR3 loop reads CASTPPFGRPSSGNTIYF. In nucleotides, the CDR3 is TGTGCCAGCACCCCCCCTTTCGGGCGCCCGAGCTCTGGAAACACCATATATTTT.

Only a few counts were recorded for this clonotype. The genes are TRBV24-1 and TRBJ2-7; 8 nucleotides match TRBD1. The CDR3 runs to 18 residues. Germline V gene data show CDR1 as KGHDR and CDR2 as SFDVKD. The V gene end was trimmed by 4 bases and the J gene end by 1 base; junction bases not matched to a gene: 14. Written as DNA, the CDR3 is TGTGCCACCAGTGACAAGGAGCTCGACAGGGGTCCATCCTACGAGCAGTACGTC. The encoded protein is CATSDKELDRGPSYEQYV.

This sequence joins TRBV7-9 and TRBJ1-2, with 7 positions matching TRBD1. V trimming: 3 bases; J trimming: 8 bases; junction bases outside the gene matches: 12. CDR3 length: 15 amino acids. CDR1 is SEHNR, CDR2 FQNEAQ, per germline (reference sequence). The chain's CDR3 is CASSFEGRTGLGYTF. CDR3 coding DNA: TGTGCCAGCAGCTTCGAAGGCCGGACAGGACTAGGCTACACCTTC.

This clonotype was picked up a small number of times. The V and J genes are TRBV5-1 and TRBJ2-2; D unresolved. Germline loops: CDR1 SGHRS, CDR2 YFSETQ. V lost 7 bases and J 0 bases, leaving 10 bases between the germline ends. This CDR3 is built from 14 residues. This CDR3 reads CASRGPPNTGELFF. As DNA, the CDR3 is TGCGCCAGCCGCGGACCGCCGAACACCGGGGAGCTGTTTTTT.

The chain is built from TRBV5-5 and TRBJ1-2; D remains unclear. This CDR3 has 13 amino acids. In germline, CDR1 is SGHKS, CDR2 YYEKEE (reference sequence). V lost 4 bases and J 4 bases, leaving 11 bases between the germline ends. The CDR3 loop reads CASSAASSYGYTF. As DNA, the CDR3 is TGTGCCAGCAGCGCAGCCAGCTCCTATGGCTACACCTTC. The full variable domain, rest sourced from reference TRBV5-5 and TRBJ1-2, is DAGVTQSPTHLIKTRGQQVTLRCSPISGHKSVSWYQQVLGQGPQFIFQYYEKEERGRGNFPDRFSARQFPNYSSELNVNALLLGDSALYLCASSAASSYGYTFGSGTRLTVV.

The gene calls are TRBV7-9 and TRBJ2-4, with 7 bases that match TRBD1. Germline lookup yields CDR1 SEHNR and CDR2 FQNEAQ (reference sequence). CDR3 length equals 16 residues. Trimming took 5 bases from V and 1 from J; bases not matched to a gene: 8. CDR3 sequence reads: CASSPDRAKAKNIQYF. CDR3 DNA sequence: TGTGCCAGCAGCCCAGACAGGGCGAAGGCCAAAAACATTCAGTACTTC.

There are a few counts of this clonotype. The CDR3 loop reads CASSQDLGKGLDTQYF. The CDR3 DNA follows: TGCGCCAGCAGCCAAGATTTGGGCAAGGGATTGGATACGCAGTATTTT. V and J are TRBV4-1 and TRBJ2-3; D not certain. Germline V gene data show CDR1 as MGHRA and CDR2 as YSYEKL. Trimming stripped 0 bases from V and 6 bases from J, with 16 bases between. The CDR3 length is 16 residues.

This clonotype was detected ten times or more. CDR3 protein: CASSLSLAGGNIQYF. CDR3 nucleotide sequence: TGTGCCAGCAGTTTAAGTCTAGCGGGGGGAAACATTCAGTACTTC. The chain has TRBV12-3 or TRBV12-4 and TRBJ2-4, with TRBD2 identical over 11 bases. V lost 2 bases and J lost 6; bases outside the gene matches: 3. This CDR3 has 15 amino acids.

This rearrangement joins TRBV24-1 to TRBJ2-1, with TRBD2 matching 7 bases. J lost 7 bases, V lost 5 bases, and 10 bases had no gene match. Germline V CDR1 and CDR2: KGHDR, SFDVKD. The CDR3 runs 15 residues. The CDR3 DNA is TGTGCCACCAGTGCGGCGGGAGTAGTAGGTAATGAGCAGTTCTTC. It specifies CATSAAGVVGNEQFF.

There are a few counts of this clonotype. The chain uses TRBV7-3 and TRBJ2-1, with 13 nucleotides matching TRBD2. Germline V CDR1 and CDR2: SGHTA, FQGTGA. Unmatched junction bases numbered 6, after V lost 5 bases and J lost 8 bases. This CDR3 is 15 amino acids long. CDR3 bases: TGTGCCAGCAGCCAATGGACTAGCGGGAGCTATGAGCAGTTCTTC. Translating gives CASSQWTSGSYEQFF.

This clonotype was counted only a few times. The chain joins TRBV12-3 or TRBV12-4 to TRBJ2-3; D is unclear. This CDR3 region has 15 residues. Trimming took 2 bases from V and 0 from J, leaving 9 bases between them. CDR3 in DNA: TGTGCCAGCAGTTTACGAGAGCTCAGCACAGATACGCAGTATTTT. Translated: CASSLRELSTDTQYF.

The chain links TRBV28 to TRBJ1-1; TRBD1 matches at 9 bases. CDR3 length equals 16 residues. V dropped 3 bases and J dropped 8; count of bases not matched to a gene: 13. Germline V lookup: CDR1 MDHEN, CDR2 SYDVKM. CDR3 DNA sequence: TGTGCCAGCAGTTTCCCCCCGGGGACAGGGATGGCCGAAGCTTTCTTT. It codes for CASSFPPGTGMAEAFF.

This clonotype was seen a handful of times. CDR3 loop: CASSQAGRQGTEAFF. The CDR3 region has the DNA TGTGCCAGCAGCCAAGCAGGACGGCAAGGCACTGAAGCTTTCTTT. The J gene is TRBJ1-1, the V gene TRBV3-1; D unresolved. CDR1 is LGHDT, CDR2 YNNKEL, per germline (reference sequence). This CDR3 region has 15 residues. Trimming left V 1 base short and J 4 bases short, with 13 bases between.

This clonotype was observed a handful of times. The rearrangement uses TRBV28 and TRBJ2-7; TRBD1 aligns across 8 bases. The CDR3 extends over 15 amino acids. Trimming removed 6 bases from V and 1 base from J; junction bases left unmatched: 8. Germline values: CDR1 MDHEN, CDR2 SYDVKM. CDR3 sequence (DNA): TGTGCCAGCAGGTCAATCCGGGACAGGTCCTACGAGCAGTACTTC. Its translation: CASRSIRDRSYEQYF.

A word on this clonotype: Germline is not matched at one junction end, which may reflect a read error. V usage is TRBV3-1 and J usage is TRBJ2-2; D is perhaps TRBD2 (5 bases). CDR1 LGHDT and CDR2 YNNKEL come from the germline V gene (reference sequence). The CDR3 is 15 amino acids. The CDR3: CASTQVGVFTGELFF. The CDR3 DNA is TGTGCCAGCACCCAAGTGGGAGTATTTACCGGGGAGCTGTTTTTT.

This clonotype was found a few times. This chain joins TRBV5-1 and TRBJ2-7; D is uncertain. Germline V CDR1 and CDR2: SGHRS, YFSETQ. Trimming pared 5 bases from V and 3 bases from J, leaving 12 bases between. This CDR3 comprises 13 residues. The CDR3 sequence is CASSYDGYYEQYF. DNA for the CDR3: TGCGCCAGCAGTTATGACGGCTACTACGAGCAGTACTTC.

The chain recombines TRBV5-1 with TRBJ1-6; D is ambiguous. The CDR3 totals 15 residues. The V end lost 0 bases, the J end lost 9 bases, and 13 bases lay between the germline ends. Germline CDR1 reads SGHRS; CDR2 reads YFSETQ. The CDR3 region is CASSLEEGVSSPLHF. Here the CDR3 DNA reads TGCGCCAGCAGCTTGGAAGAGGGAGTGAGTTCACCCCTCCACTTT.

This chain joins TRBV5-1 and TRBJ2-1; D might be TRBD1 or TRBD2, each matching 5 bases. V was clipped by 4 bases and J by 8 bases, with 19 bases between them. The CDR3 is 15 amino acids. Germline values: CDR1 SGHRS, CDR2 YFSETQ. The CDR3 bases are TGCGCCAGCAGCCCTAAGGACACACAGAGGGATGAGCAGTTCTTC. Translating it yields CASSPKDTQRDEQFF.

The chain employs TRBV20-1 and TRBJ2-5, with D tentatively TRBD1 or TRBD2 (6 bases each). Germline V gene sequence: CDR1 DFQATT, CDR2 SNEGSKA (reference sequence). The CDR3 is 14 residues long. Trimming left V 0 bases short and J 5 bases short, with 13 bases between. The CDR3 is CSARDLGGGETQYF. CDR3 DNA sequence: TGCAGTGCTAGAGACCTCGGGGGCGGGGAGACCCAGTACTTC.

The genes are TRBV12-3 or TRBV12-4 and TRBJ2-2; D is possibly TRBD2 (6 bases). CDR3 size: 15 residues. The V end lost 6 bases, the J end lost 3 bases, and 14 bases lay between the germline ends. The CDR3 nucleotides are TGTGCCAGCAGCCAAAGTAGCGGATACACCGGGGAGCTGTTTTTT. Amino acid sequence: CASSQSSGYTGELFF.

This chain links TRBV20-1 with TRBJ2-1; 13 nucleotides agree with TRBD2. V was clipped by 0 bases and J by 0 bases; unmatched bases: 8. Germline assignment: CDR1 DFQATT and CDR2 SNEGSKA (reference sequence). This CDR3 has 19 amino acids. This CDR3 is CSARDSGLAGKSSYNEQFF. The DNA for the CDR3 is TGCAGTGCTAGAGATTCGGGACTAGCGGGGAAGAGCTCCTACAATGAGCAGTTCTTC.

The V and J genes are TRBV27 and TRBJ2-1; D possibly corresponds to TRBD1 (5 bases). Per the germline V gene, CDR1 is MNHEY and CDR2 is SMNVEV (reference sequence). The CDR3 totals 14 residues. V lost 3 bases and J 4 bases, leaving 10 bases between the germline ends. The DNA of the CDR3 is TGTGCCAGCAGTTTTAACAGGCTGTACAATGAGCAGTTCTTC. Translating gives CASSFNRLYNEQFF.

The rearrangement links TRBV12-3 or TRBV12-4 to TRBJ2-3, with D possibly being TRBD2 (5 bases). With 6 bases removed from V and 2 bases from J, the gap between germline ends came to 18 bases. This CDR3 spans 16 amino acids. The CDR3 sequence is CASRRSAVSPTDTQYF. The CDR3 DNA sequence: TGTGCCAGCAGGAGATCAGCGGTTTCTCCCACAGATACGCAGTATTTT.

There are a few counts of this clonotype. The chain is built from TRBV24-1 and TRBJ2-3; possible D gene TRBD1, 5 bases. Deletions cut 5 bases from V and 4 bases from J, with 9 bases between. CDR1 is KGHDR and CDR2 is SFDVKD in the germline V gene. The CDR3 spans 13 residues. The CDR3 region is CATSVGAPDTQYF. For the CDR3, the DNA is TGTGCCACCAGTGTAGGGGCCCCAGATACGCAGTATTTT.

The chain links TRBV28 to TRBJ2-7; TRBD1 or TRBD2 may be the D gene (7 bases each). There are 12 residues in the CDR3. Trimming cost V 10 bases and J 4 bases, with 14 bases left between them. CDR1 is MDHEN, CDR2 SYDVKM, per germline. In DNA, the CDR3 is TGTGCCACCAGGGGGAGGGTATACGAGCAGTACGTC. Encoded protein: CATRGRVYEQYV.

This rearrangement joins TRBV10-3 to TRBJ2-1, with 9 bases identical to TRBD2. The CDR3 loop spans 16 amino acids. With 0 bases clipped from V and 4 bases from J, the junction kept 4 bases outside the gene matches. Germline V CDR1 and CDR2: ENHRY, SYGVKD. This CDR3 reads CAISESATSGYNEQFF. The CDR3 DNA reads TGTGCCATCAGTGAGTCGGCGACTAGCGGTTACAATGAGCAGTTCTTC.